This TCR beta chain derives from a study of blood T cell repertoires in COVID-19. TCRdb's copy holds only in-frame clones and misses some; the assay was immunoSEQ multiplex PCR. Here the sample spans hundreds of thousands of clones, 90% being singletons. The cohort comprised adults aged about 18 to 90 years residing in under 25 US areas. CDR1 and CDR2 from the germline V gene are MGHRA and YSYEKL. The junction had 5 bases not matched to a gene; V was cut back by 2 bases and J by 8 bases. The CDR3 is 14 residues long. This clone came up once. This receptor was taken from a woman younger than 35 with acute COVID-19. This chain joins TRBV4-1 and TRBJ1-4, with 7 bases matching TRBD1. Sequencing input: PBMCs or T cells enriched from blood (not recorded which). The CDR3: CASSQTIQGEKLFF. CDR3 in DNA: TGCGCCAGCAGCCAAACGATACAGGGGGAAAAACTGTTTTTT.